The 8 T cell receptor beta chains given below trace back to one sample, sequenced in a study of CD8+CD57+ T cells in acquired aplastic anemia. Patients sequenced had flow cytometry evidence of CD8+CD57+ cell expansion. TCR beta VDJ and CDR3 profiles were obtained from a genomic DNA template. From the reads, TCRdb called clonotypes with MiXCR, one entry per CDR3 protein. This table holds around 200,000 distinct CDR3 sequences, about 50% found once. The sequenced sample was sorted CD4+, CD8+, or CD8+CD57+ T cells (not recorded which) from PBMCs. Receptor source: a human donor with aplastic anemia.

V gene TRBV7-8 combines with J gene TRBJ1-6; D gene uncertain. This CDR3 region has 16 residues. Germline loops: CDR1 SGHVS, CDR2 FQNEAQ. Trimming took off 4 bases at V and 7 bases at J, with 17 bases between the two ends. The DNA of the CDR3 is TGTGCCAGCAGCTCCGGCGGATCGGGGTGGAATTCACCCCTCCACTTT. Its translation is CASSSGGSGWNSPLHF.

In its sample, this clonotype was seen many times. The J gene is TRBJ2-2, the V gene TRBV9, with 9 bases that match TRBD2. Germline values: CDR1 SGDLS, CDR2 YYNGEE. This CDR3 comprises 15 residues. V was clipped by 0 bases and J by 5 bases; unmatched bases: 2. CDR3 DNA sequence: TGTGCCAGCAGCGTAGGAGCGGGGGGAACCGGGGAGCTGTTTTTT. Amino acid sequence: CASSVGAGGTGELFF.

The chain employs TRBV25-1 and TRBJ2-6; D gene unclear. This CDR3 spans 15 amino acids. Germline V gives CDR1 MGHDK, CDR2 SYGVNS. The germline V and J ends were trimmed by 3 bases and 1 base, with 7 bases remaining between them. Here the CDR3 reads CASSDALSGANVLTF. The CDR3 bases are TGTGCCAGCAGTGATGCTTTGTCTGGGGCCAACGTCCTGACTTTC.

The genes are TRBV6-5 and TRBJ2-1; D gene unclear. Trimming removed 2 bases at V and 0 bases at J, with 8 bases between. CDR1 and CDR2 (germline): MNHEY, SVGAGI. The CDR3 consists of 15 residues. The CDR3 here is CASSYEISSYNEQFF. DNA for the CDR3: TGTGCCAGCAGTTACGAGATCAGCTCCTACAATGAGCAGTTCTTC.

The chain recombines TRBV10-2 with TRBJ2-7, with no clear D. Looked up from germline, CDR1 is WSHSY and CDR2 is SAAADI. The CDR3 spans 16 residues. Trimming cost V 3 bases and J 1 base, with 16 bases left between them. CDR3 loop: CASSDPQRLRSYEQYF. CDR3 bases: TGCGCCAGCAGTGATCCCCAGAGGCTACGGTCCTACGAGCAGTACTTC.

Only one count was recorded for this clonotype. The CDR3 DNA is TGCAGCGTCGGGACAGACAAGAAAAATAACTATGGCTACACCTTC. Residues: CSVGTDKKNNYGYTF. The rearrangement links TRBV29-1 to TRBJ1-2; TRBD1 matches 7 bases. CDR1 and CDR2 from the germline V gene are SQVTM and ANQGSEA. The CDR3 has 15 residues. V lost 6 bases and J lost 1; bases outside the gene matches: 11.

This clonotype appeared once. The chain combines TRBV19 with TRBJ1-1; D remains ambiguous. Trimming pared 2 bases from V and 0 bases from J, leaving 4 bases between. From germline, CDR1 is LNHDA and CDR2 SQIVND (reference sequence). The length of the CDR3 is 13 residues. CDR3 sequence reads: CASSISMNTEAFF. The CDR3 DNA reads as TGTGCCAGTAGTATATCAATGAACACTGAAGCTTTCTTT.

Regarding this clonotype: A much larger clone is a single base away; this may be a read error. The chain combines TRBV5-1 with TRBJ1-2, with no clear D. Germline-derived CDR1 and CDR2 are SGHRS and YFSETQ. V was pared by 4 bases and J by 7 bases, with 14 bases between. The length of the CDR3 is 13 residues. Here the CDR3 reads CASSVDGVGGYTF. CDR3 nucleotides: TGCGCCAGCAGCGTCGACGGGGTGGGTGGCTACACCTTC.